A selection of T cell receptor beta chains follows, all from one sample in a study of blood T cell repertoires in COVID-19. Measured with immunoSEQ multiplex PCR; TCRdb has only the in-frame clones, and not every one. The sample consists of around 320,000 clones, under 90% of them appearing once. The sequencing input was peripheral blood. Receptor source: a woman under 40 with COVID-19, enrolled during active disease. The CDR3 runs from the conserved cysteine through the conserved F or W. The D gene is left open where the match is weak. The size field is filled for only some rows; it gives once, few, many or a size class.

abundance: .
j_gene: TRBJ1-5
d_gene: .
v_gene: TRBV3-1/TRBV3-2
CDR3aa: CASSRAGGDQPQHF
CDR3nt: TGTGCCAGCAGCCGCGCGGGGGGGGATCAGCCCCAGCATTTT

abundance: few
j_gene: TRBJ2-2
d_gene: .
v_gene: TRBV13
CDR3aa: CASSSPPRSTGELFF
CDR3nt: TGTGCCAGCAGCTCGCCCCCCCGGTCCACCGGGGAGCTGTTTTTT

abundance: .
j_gene: TRBJ2-2
d_gene: .
v_gene: TRBV6-2/TRBV6-3
CDR3aa: CASSSRAGELFF
CDR3nt: TGTGCCAGCAGTTCCCGAGCCGGGGAGCTGTTTTTT

abundance: .
j_gene: TRBJ2-3
d_gene: TRBD2
v_gene: TRBV5-1
CDR3aa: CASSFLAGGTSTDTQYF
CDR3nt: TGCGCCAGCAGCTTTTTAGCGGGGGGGACTAGCACAGATACGCAGTATTTT

abundance: .
j_gene: TRBJ2-1
d_gene: .
v_gene: TRBV12-3/TRBV12-4
CDR3aa: CASSSLRGNEQFF
CDR3nt: TGTGCCAGCAGTTCCCTACGCGGCAATGAGCAGTTCTTC

abundance: .
j_gene: TRBJ1-4
d_gene: TRBD1
v_gene: TRBV18
CDR3aa: CASLDREATNEKLFF
CDR3nt: TGTGCCAGCCTGGACAGGGAAGCAACTAATGAAAAACTGTTTTTT

abundance: few
j_gene: TRBJ2-3
d_gene: .
v_gene: TRBV7-9
CDR3aa: CASSAGVTDTQYF
CDR3nt: TGTGCCAGCAGCGCCGGGGTCACAGATACGCAGTATTTT

abundance: .
j_gene: TRBJ2-5
d_gene: TRBD2
v_gene: TRBV6-5
CDR3aa: CASSYELAGGPETQYF
CDR3nt: TGTGCCAGCAGTTACGAGCTAGCGGGGGGGCCAGAGACCCAGTACTTC

abundance: .
j_gene: TRBJ1-6
d_gene: .
v_gene: TRBV6-5
CDR3aa: CASSYSADKNSPLHF
CDR3nt: TGTGCCAGCAGTTACTCGGCGGATAAGAATTCACCCCTCCACTTT

abundance: .
j_gene: TRBJ2-7
d_gene: .
v_gene: TRBV4-1
CDR3aa: CASSQERRRGYEQYF
CDR3nt: TGCGCCAGCAGCCAAGAGCGGAGAAGGGGGTACGAGCAGTACTTC

abundance: few
j_gene: TRBJ1-2
d_gene: .
v_gene: TRBV7-7
CDR3aa: CASSLAGQNTF
CDR3nt: TGTGCCAGCAGCTTAGCGGGGCAAAACACCTTC

abundance: once
j_gene: TRBJ1-2
d_gene: .
v_gene: TRBV18
CDR3aa: CASSPTRTATYGYTF
CDR3nt: TGTGCCAGCTCACCAACCCGGACAGCCACCTATGGCTACACCTTC

abundance: .
j_gene: TRBJ2-7
d_gene: .
v_gene: TRBV19
CDR3aa: CASSPRTSYEQYF
CDR3nt: TGTGCCAGTAGTCCTCGGACATCCTACGAGCAGTACTTC

abundance: .
j_gene: TRBJ2-3
d_gene: TRBD2
v_gene: TRBV6-5
CDR3aa: CASSTGLALTDTQYF
CDR3nt: TGTGCCAGCAGTACGGGACTAGCGTTGACAGATACGCAGTATTTT

abundance: .
j_gene: TRBJ2-3
d_gene: TRBD1
v_gene: TRBV6-5
CDR3aa: CASRRTGLTDTQYF
CDR3nt: TGTGCCAGCAGAAGGACAGGACTCACAGATACGCAGTATTTT

abundance: few
j_gene: TRBJ2-2
d_gene: .
v_gene: TRBV7-2
CDR3aa: CASSHIPTGTGELFF
CDR3nt: TGTGCCAGCTCTCATATCCCCACAGGGACCGGGGAGCTGTTTTTT

abundance: few
j_gene: TRBJ2-3
d_gene: TRBD2
v_gene: TRBV2
CDR3aa: CASSAGGAWTDTQYF
CDR3nt: TGTGCCAGCAGCGCCGGGGGGGCCTGGACAGATACGCAGTATTTT

abundance: once
j_gene: TRBJ2-5
d_gene: TRBD1
v_gene: TRBV3-1/TRBV3-2
CDR3aa: CASSTTGGAETQYF
CDR3nt: TGTGCCAGCAGCACGACAGGGGGCGCAGAGACCCAGTACTTC

abundance: .
j_gene: TRBJ2-1
d_gene: .
v_gene: TRBV27
CDR3aa: CASSLTGHNEQFF
CDR3nt: TGTGCCAGCAGTTTAACAGGGCACAATGAGCAGTTCTTC

abundance: .
j_gene: TRBJ1-1
d_gene: TRBD1
v_gene: TRBV12-5
CDR3aa: CASGMTGDRTEAFF
CDR3nt: TGTGCTAGTGGTATGACAGGGGATAGGACTGAAGCTTTCTTT

abundance: .
j_gene: TRBJ1-5
d_gene: .
v_gene: TRBV7-8
CDR3aa: CASSLDDTGKRTQPQHF
CDR3nt: TGTGCCAGCAGCTTAGACGATACAGGGAAACGGACTCAGCCCCAGCATTTT

abundance: .
j_gene: TRBJ2-2
d_gene: .
v_gene: TRBV2
CDR3aa: CASSERTNTGELFF
CDR3nt: TGTGCCAGCAGTGAAAGGACTAACACCGGGGAGCTGTTTTTT

abundance: .
j_gene: TRBJ2-1
d_gene: TRBD2
v_gene: TRBV4-1
CDR3aa: CASSLIAGGLYNEQFF
CDR3nt: TGCGCCAGCAGCCTTATAGCGGGGGGCCTCTACAATGAGCAGTTCTTC

abundance: .
j_gene: TRBJ1-1
d_gene: .
v_gene: TRBV2
CDR3aa: CASSRWSPPTNTEAFF
CDR3nt: TGTGCCAGCAGTCGGTGGTCCCCCCCTACGAACACTGAAGCTTTCTTT

abundance: .
j_gene: TRBJ1-2
d_gene: TRBD1
v_gene: TRBV6-1
CDR3aa: CASSKRTGAPYGYTF
CDR3nt: TGTGCCAGCAGTAAAAGGACAGGGGCCCCTTATGGCTACACCTTC

abundance: .
j_gene: TRBJ1-1
d_gene: TRBD1
v_gene: TRBV5-1
CDR3aa: CASSGTGTEAFF
CDR3nt: TGCGCCAGCAGCGGGACAGGGACTGAAGCTTTCTTT

abundance: .
j_gene: TRBJ2-7
d_gene: TRBD1
v_gene: TRBV7-6
CDR3aa: CASSPRRLGQRSYEQYF
CDR3nt: TGTGCCAGCAGCCCCCGGCGTCTGGGACAGAGATCCTACGAGCAGTACTTC

abundance: few
j_gene: TRBJ2-7
d_gene: TRBD1
v_gene: TRBV2
CDR3aa: CASSAGQGARYEQYF
CDR3nt: TGTGCCAGCAGTGCGGGGCAGGGGGCTAGGTACGAGCAGTACTTC

abundance: .
j_gene: TRBJ2-1
d_gene: .
v_gene: TRBV27
CDR3aa: CASSLQGNSYNEQFF
CDR3nt: TGTGCCAGCAGTTTACAGGGAAACTCCTACAATGAGCAGTTCTTC

abundance: once
j_gene: TRBJ2-1
d_gene: TRBD2
v_gene: TRBV7-9
CDR3aa: CASSSGRIAGPSYNEQFF
CDR3nt: TGTGCCAGCAGCTCGGGAAGAATAGCGGGACCCTCCTACAATGAGCAGTTCTTC